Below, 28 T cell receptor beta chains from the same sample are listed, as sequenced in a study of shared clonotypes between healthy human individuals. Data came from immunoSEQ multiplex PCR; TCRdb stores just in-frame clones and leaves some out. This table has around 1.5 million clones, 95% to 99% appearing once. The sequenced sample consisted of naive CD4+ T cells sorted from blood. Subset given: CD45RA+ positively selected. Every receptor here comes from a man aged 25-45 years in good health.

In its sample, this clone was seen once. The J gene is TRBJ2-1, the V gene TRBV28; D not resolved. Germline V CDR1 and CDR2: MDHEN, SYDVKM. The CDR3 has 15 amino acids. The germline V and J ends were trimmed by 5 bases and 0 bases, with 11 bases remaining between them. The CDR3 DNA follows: TGTGCCAGCAGTAGGGCATTAAGCTCCTACAATGAGCAGTTCTTC. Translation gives CASSRALSSYNEQFF.

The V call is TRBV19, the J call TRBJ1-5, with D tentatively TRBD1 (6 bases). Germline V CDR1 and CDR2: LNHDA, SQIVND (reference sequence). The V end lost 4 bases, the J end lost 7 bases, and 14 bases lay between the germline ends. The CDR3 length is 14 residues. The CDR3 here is CASSKGQREQPQHF. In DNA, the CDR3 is TGTGCCAGTAGTAAAGGACAGAGGGAACAGCCCCAGCATTTT.

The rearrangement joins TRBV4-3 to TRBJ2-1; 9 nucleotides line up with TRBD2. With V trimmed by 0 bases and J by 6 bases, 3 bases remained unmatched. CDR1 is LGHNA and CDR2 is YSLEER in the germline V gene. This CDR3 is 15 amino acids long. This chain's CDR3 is CASSQEETSGNEQFF. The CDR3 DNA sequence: TGCGCCAGCAGCCAAGAGGAGACTAGCGGCAATGAGCAGTTCTTC.

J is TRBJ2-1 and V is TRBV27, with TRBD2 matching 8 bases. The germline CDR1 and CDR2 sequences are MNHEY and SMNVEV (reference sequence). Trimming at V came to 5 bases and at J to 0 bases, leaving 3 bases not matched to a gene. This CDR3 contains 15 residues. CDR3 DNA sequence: TGTGCCAGCAGTGATAGCGGGGCCTCCTACAATGAGCAGTTCTTC. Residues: CASSDSGASYNEQFF.

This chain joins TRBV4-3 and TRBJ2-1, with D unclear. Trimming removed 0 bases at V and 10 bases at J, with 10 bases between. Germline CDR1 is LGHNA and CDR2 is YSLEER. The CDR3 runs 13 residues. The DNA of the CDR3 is TGCGCCAGCAGCCAAGATAATTGGGGAGAGCAGTTCTTC. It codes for CASSQDNWGEQFF.

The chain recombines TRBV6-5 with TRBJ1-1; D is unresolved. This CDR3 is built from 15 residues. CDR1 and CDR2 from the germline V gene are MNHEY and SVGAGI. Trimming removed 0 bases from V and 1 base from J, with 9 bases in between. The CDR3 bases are TGTGCCAGCAGTTACTCGGGCTTATCGAACACTGAAGCTTTCTTT. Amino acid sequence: CASSYSGLSNTEAFF.

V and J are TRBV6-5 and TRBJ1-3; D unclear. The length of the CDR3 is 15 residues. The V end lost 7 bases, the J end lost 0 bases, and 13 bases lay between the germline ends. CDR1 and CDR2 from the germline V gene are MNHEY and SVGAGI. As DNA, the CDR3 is TGTGCCAGCATCTTCTACGGGAGCTCTGGAAACACCATATATTTT. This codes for CASIFYGSSGNTIYF.

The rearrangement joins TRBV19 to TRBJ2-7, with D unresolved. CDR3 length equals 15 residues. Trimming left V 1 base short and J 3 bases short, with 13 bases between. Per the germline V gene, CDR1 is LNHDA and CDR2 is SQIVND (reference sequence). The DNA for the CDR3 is TGTGCCAGTAGTATAGGGGCAAACAGTGGCTACGAGCAGTACTTC. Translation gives CASSIGANSGYEQYF.

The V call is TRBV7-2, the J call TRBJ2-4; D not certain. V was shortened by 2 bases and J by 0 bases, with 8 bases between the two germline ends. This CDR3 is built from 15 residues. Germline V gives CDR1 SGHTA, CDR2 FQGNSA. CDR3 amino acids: CASSLYNLAKNIQYF. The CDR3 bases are TGTGCCAGCAGCTTATACAACCTAGCCAAAAACATTCAGTACTTC.

Here the CDR3 reads CASSRDSVYEQYF. DNA for the CDR3: TGTGCCAGCAGCAGGGACTCCGTATACGAGCAGTACTTC. The chain combines TRBV2 with TRBJ2-7; D may be TRBD2 (6 bases). Trimming removed 6 bases at V and 4 bases at J, with 13 bases between. Germline values: CDR1 SNHLY, CDR2 FYNNEI. The CDR3 length is 13 residues.

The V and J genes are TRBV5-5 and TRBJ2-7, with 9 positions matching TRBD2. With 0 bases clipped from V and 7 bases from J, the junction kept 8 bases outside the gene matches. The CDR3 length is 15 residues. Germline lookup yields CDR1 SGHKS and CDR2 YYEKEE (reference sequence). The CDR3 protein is CASSLVGGRAWEQYF. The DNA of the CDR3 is TGTGCCAGCAGCTTGGTTGGCGGGAGGGCATGGGAGCAGTACTTC.

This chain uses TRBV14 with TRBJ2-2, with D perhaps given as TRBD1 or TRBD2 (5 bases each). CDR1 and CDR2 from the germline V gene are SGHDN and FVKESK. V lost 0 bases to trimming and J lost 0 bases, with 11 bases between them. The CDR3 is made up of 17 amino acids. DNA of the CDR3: TGTGCCAGCAGCCAAGAGGGGACGGGACCGAACACCGGGGAGCTGTTTTTT. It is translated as CASSQEGTGPNTGELFF.

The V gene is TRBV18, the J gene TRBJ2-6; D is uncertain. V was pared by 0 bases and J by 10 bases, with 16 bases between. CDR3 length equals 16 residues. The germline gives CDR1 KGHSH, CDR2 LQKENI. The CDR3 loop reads CASSPPRRITLNVLTF. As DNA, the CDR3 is TGTGCCAGCTCACCACCCCGCAGGATTACTCTAAACGTCCTGACTTTC.

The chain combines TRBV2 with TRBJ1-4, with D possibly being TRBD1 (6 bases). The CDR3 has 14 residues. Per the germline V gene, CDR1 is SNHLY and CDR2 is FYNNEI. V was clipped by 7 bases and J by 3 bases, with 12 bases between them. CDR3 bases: TGTGCCAGCACCCGTGGGGGCGCTAATGAAAAACTGTTTTTT. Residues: CASTRGGANEKLFF.

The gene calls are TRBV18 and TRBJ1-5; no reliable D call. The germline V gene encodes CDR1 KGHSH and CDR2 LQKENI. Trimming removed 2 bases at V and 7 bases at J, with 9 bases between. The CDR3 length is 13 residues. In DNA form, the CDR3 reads TGTGCCAGCTCACCAAATTTAGAGCAGCCCCAGCATTTT. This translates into CASSPNLEQPQHF.

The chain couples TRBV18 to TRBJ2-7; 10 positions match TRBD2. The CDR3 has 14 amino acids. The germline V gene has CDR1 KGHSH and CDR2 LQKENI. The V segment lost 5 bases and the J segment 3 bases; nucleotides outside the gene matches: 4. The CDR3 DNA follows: TGTGCCAGCTCAAGGACTAGCGGATTCTACGAGCAGTACTTC. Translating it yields CASSRTSGFYEQYF.

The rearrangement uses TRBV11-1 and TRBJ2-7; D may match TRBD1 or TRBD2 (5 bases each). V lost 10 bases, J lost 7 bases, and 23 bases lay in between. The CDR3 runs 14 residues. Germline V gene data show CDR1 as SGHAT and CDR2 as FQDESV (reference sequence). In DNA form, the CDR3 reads TGTGCCACAACAGCCCGGGACCGAACCGCGGAGCAGTACTTC. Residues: CATTARDRTAEQYF.

The CDR3, as DNA: TGCGCCAGCAGCGGAACAGGGGGCGATGAGCAGTTCTTC. Its translation is CASSGTGGDEQFF. This chain links TRBV5-1 with TRBJ2-1; TRBD1 matches 9 bases. The length of the CDR3 is 13 residues. Germline CDR1 SGHRS, CDR2 YFSETQ. The V and J ends lost 4 bases and 8 bases, in that order; junction bases with no gene match: 4.

CDR3 nucleotides: TGTGCCAGCTTGGAACAGGGAGGTACCGGGGAGCTGTTTTTT. Its translation is CASLEQGGTGELFF. The rearrangement links TRBV7-2 to TRBJ2-2; D is tentatively TRBD1 or TRBD2 (6 bases each). V was clipped by 8 bases and J by 5 bases, with 15 bases between them. Germline values: CDR1 SGHTA, CDR2 FQGNSA. The length of the CDR3 is 14 residues.

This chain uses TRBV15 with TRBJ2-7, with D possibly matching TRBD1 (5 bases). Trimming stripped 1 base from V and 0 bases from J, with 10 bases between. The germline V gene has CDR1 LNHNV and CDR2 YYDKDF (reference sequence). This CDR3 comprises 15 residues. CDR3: CATSRVDRNSYEQYF. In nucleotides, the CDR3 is TGTGCCACCAGCAGAGTCGACAGAAACTCCTACGAGCAGTACTTC.

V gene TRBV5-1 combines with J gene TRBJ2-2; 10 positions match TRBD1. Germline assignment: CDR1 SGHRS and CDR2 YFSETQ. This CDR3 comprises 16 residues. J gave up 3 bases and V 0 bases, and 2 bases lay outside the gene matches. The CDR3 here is CASSLVGQGDTGELFF. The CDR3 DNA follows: TGCGCCAGCAGCTTGGTTGGACAGGGGGACACCGGGGAGCTGTTTTTT.

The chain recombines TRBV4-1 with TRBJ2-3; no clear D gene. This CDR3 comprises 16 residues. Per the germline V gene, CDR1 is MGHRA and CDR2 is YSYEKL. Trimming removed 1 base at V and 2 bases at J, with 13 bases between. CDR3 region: CASSQVGWRTTDTQYF. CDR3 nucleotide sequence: TGCGCCAGCAGCCAAGTGGGGTGGCGAACCACAGATACGCAGTATTTT.

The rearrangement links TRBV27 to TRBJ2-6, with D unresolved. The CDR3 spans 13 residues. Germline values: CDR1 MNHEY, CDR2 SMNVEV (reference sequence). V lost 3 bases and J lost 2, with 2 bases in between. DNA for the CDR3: TGTGCCAGCAGTTTCCCTGGGGCCAACGTCCTGACTTTC. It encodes CASSFPGANVLTF.

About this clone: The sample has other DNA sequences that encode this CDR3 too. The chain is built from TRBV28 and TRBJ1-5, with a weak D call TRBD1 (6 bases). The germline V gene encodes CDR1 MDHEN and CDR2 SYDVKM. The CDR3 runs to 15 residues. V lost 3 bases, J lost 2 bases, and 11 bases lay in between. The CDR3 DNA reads TGTGCCAGCAGTTTGGGGGGCGCAGGCAATCAGCCCCAGCATTTT. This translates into CASSLGGAGNQPQHF.

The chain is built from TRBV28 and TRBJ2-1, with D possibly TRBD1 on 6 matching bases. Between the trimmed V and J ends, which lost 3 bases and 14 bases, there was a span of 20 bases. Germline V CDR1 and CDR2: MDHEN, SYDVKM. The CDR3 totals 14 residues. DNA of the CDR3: TGTGCCAGCAGTTTGGGGCCACAAGGGCAGGGGAAGTTCTTC. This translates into CASSLGPQGQGKFF.

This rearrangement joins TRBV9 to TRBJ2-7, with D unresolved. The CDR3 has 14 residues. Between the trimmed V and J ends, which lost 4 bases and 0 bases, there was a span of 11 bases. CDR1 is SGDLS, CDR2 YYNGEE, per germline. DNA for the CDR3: TGTGCCAGCAGCACTTGGCCGAGCTCCTACGAGCAGTACTTC. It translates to CASSTWPSSYEQYF.

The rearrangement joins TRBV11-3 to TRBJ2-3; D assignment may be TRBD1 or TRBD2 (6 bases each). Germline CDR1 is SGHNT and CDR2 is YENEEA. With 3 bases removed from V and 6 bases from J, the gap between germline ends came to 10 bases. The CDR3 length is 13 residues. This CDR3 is CASSFRGPDTQYF. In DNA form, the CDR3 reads TGTGCCAGCAGCTTCCGGGGGCCCGATACGCAGTATTTT.

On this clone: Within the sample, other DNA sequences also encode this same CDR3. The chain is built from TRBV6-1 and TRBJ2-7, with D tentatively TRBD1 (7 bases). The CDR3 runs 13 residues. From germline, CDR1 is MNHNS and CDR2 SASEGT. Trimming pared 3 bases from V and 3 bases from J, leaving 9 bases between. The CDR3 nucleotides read TGTGCCAGCAGTGAGCAGGGGGGCTACGAGCAGTACTTC. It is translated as CASSEQGGYEQYF.